One sample yielded the 21 T cell receptor beta chains listed below, sequenced in a study of shared clonotypes between healthy human individuals. The protocol was immunoSEQ multiplex PCR, while the TCRdb copy is restricted to in-frame clones and leaves out a portion. The table lists nearly 1,000,000 clones, 70% to 85% of them singletons. What was sequenced was memory CD4+ T cells sorted from blood. As for subset: CD45RA-negative fraction. These receptors came from a man between 18 and 29 years old in good health.

On this clone itself: One base away lies a much larger clone, so this may be a sequencing read error. The rearrangement links TRBV7-2 to TRBJ2-7; maybe TRBD1 (6 bases). Germline CDR1 and CDR2: SGHTA and FQGNSA. The CDR3 has 14 residues. The V and J ends lost 4 bases and 0 bases respectively, with 10 bases between them. CDR3 loop: CASSSQGSSYEQYF. Here the CDR3 DNA reads TGTGCCAGCAGCTCACAGGGAAGCTCCTACGAGCAGTACTTC.

The chain links TRBV7-9 to TRBJ1-3; D gene ambiguous. The V gene's germline CDR1 is SEHNR and CDR2 FQNEAQ (reference sequence). CDR3 length: 13 residues. Trimming removed 5 bases at V and 7 bases at J, with 12 bases between. CDR3 sequence: CASSPGQWNTIYF. In DNA, the CDR3 is TGTGCCAGCAGCCCCGGTCAATGGAACACCATATATTTT.

Written as DNA, the CDR3 is TGTGCCAGCAGTGCCGGGACAGGCCGCTTTTTGCCCCTCCACTTT. This codes for CASSAGTGRFLPLHF. The V gene is TRBV6-1, the J gene TRBJ1-6, with TRBD1 matching over 8 bases. CDR3 length equals 15 residues. The germline V gene has CDR1 MNHNS and CDR2 SASEGT. Germline trimming cut 4 bases from V and 13 bases from J; bases unmatched to any gene: 12.

This chain uses TRBV5-4 with TRBJ2-7; 10 bases map to TRBD2. J lost 3 bases, V lost 4 bases, and 7 bases had no gene match. The CDR3 is made up of 15 amino acids. Germline-derived CDR1 and CDR2 are SGHNT and YYREEE (reference sequence). CDR3 sequence: CASSIAGTSVYEQYF. The CDR3 DNA follows: TGTGCCAGCAGCATTGCCGGGACTAGCGTCTACGAGCAGTACTTC.

The gene calls are TRBV6-5 and TRBJ2-7, with TRBD2 matching over 14 bases. The trim removed 2 bases at V and 7 bases at J, leaving 4 bases unmatched. Germline CDR1 is MNHEY and CDR2 is SVGAGI. This CDR3 region has 15 residues. The CDR3 DNA reads as TGTGCCAGCAGTTACGGGACTAGCGGGGGCCTTGAGCAGTACTTC. Protein sequence: CASSYGTSGGLEQYF.

This clone was observed many times. The CDR3 reads CASSSRVTSGRAEQFF. The DNA for the CDR3 is TGTGCCAGCAGCTCACGAGTGACTAGCGGGAGGGCTGAGCAGTTCTTC. This sequence joins TRBV5-6 and TRBJ2-1, with 14 bases aligning to TRBD2. V shed 3 bases and J 9 bases; nucleotides not matched to a gene: 8. From germline, CDR1 is SGHDT and CDR2 YYEEEE. This CDR3 is built from 16 residues.

The sample holds many counts of this clone. A junction boundary mismatches the germline segment, possibly from a read error. The J gene is TRBJ2-6, the V gene TRBV15, with D perhaps TRBD1 (6 bases). The CDR3 loop spans 21 amino acids. Germline V CDR1 and CDR2: LNHNV, YYDKDF (reference sequence). In DNA form, the CDR3 reads TGTGCCACCAGCGGAGAGCCCTTGGGACAAGTATTTCAGTCTGGGGCCAACGTCCTGACTTTC. This encodes CATSGEPLGQVFQSGANVLTF.

The J gene is TRBJ2-5, the V gene TRBV5-1; tentatively, D is TRBD1 (7 bases). This CDR3 is 17 amino acids long. Germline V gene lookup returns CDR1 SGHRS and CDR2 YFSETQ. Trimming took 4 bases from V and 2 from J, leaving 21 bases between them. The CDR3 DNA sequence: TGCGCCAGCAGCGGGGGGTTGACAGGGCTAACGCAAGAGACCCAGTACTTC. Translating gives CASSGGLTGLTQETQYF. Supplemented by reference TRBV5-1 and TRBJ2-5, the full variable domain reads KAGVTQTPRYLIKTRGQQVTLSCSPISGHRSVSWYQQTPGQGLQFLFEYFSETQRNKGNFPGRFSGRQFSNSRSEMNVSTLELGDSALYLCASSGGLTGLTQETQYFGPGTRLLVL.

This clone was seen more than once but under ten times. The J gene is TRBJ1-1, the V gene TRBV5-1, with TRBD1 as a possible D gene (6 bases). This CDR3 contains 14 residues. Trimming cost V 4 bases and J 1 base, with 11 bases left between them. Germline CDR1 reads SGHRS; CDR2 reads YFSETQ. The CDR3 protein is CASSRTAKNTEAFF. CDR3 nucleotide sequence: TGCGCCAGCAGCCGGACAGCCAAGAACACTGAAGCTTTCTTT.

Turning to this clone: A junction boundary mismatches the germline segment, possibly from a read error. The chain uses TRBV7-7 and TRBJ2-1; D is uncertain. The CDR3 is made up of 13 amino acids. Germline V lookup: CDR1 SSHAT, CDR2 FNYEAQ (reference sequence). In DNA, the CDR3 is TGTGCTAGCAGCATTAGCATAGGCCAGGAGCAGTTCTTC. Amino acids: CASSISIGQEQFF.

This chain uses TRBV15 with TRBJ2-2; 14 positions match TRBD2. The CDR3 consists of 19 residues. Germline V gives CDR1 LNHNV, CDR2 YYDKDF (reference sequence). J gave up 6 bases and V 1 base, and 10 bases lay outside the gene matches. CDR3 bases: TGTGCCACCAGCAGAGGGTCGACTAGCGGGAGGGCCGGAGCCGGGGAGCTGTTTTTT. Its translation: CATSRGSTSGRAGAGELFF.

Note on this clone: Other nucleotide sequences in the sample specify the same CDR3. The chain couples TRBV7-2 to TRBJ2-7, with 7 nucleotides matching TRBD1. The CDR3 is 15 amino acids. V shed 1 base and J 7 bases; nucleotides not matched to a gene: 10. Germline V CDR1 and CDR2: SGHTA, FQGNSA. The CDR3 DNA reads TGTGCCAGCAGCTTAGTAGGGCAGGGGGTAGGGGAGCAGTACTTC. This codes for CASSLVGQGVGEQYF.

This clone was found once. This chain uses TRBV29-1 with TRBJ2-3; D unresolved. Germline CDR1 SQVTM, CDR2 ANQGSEA. V was trimmed by 7 bases and J by 2 bases, leaving 10 bases between them. CDR3 length: 12 amino acids. The chain's CDR3 is CSGEAFTDTQYF. CDR3 DNA: TGCAGCGGCGAGGCCTTCACAGATACGCAGTATTTT.

This clone was detected many times. The rearrangement joins TRBV29-1 to TRBJ1-6; 9 bases line up with TRBD1. The V gene's germline CDR1 is SQVTM and CDR2 ANQGSEA. CDR3 length: 15 amino acids. Trimming cost V 3 bases and J 9 bases; bases outside gene matches: 9. The CDR3 DNA reads TGCAGCGTTGATTCTGGGACAGGGAATAGTTCACCCCTCCACTTT. It encodes CSVDSGTGNSSPLHF. Full variable domain (missing parts from reference TRBV29-1 and TRBJ1-6): SAVISQKPSRDICQRGTSLTIQCQVDSQVTMMFWYRQQPGQSLTLIATANQGSEATYESGFVIDKFPISRPNLTFSTLTVSNMSPEDSSIYLCSVDSGTGNSSPLHFGNGTRLTVT.

The chain employs TRBV9 and TRBJ2-7; maybe TRBD1 (6 bases). The V and J ends lost 4 bases and 4 bases respectively, with 21 bases between them. In germline, CDR1 is SGDLS, CDR2 YYNGEE. The CDR3 is 16 amino acids. CDR3 region: CASSPQTGQTTYEQYF. For the CDR3, the DNA is TGTGCCAGCAGCCCCCAGACAGGCCAGACGACATACGAGCAGTACTTC.

This sequence joins TRBV9 and TRBJ1-2; 8 bases are a match to TRBD1. V lost 4 bases, J lost 9 bases, and 8 bases stayed unmatched. Looked up from germline, CDR1 is SGDLS and CDR2 is YYNGEE. This CDR3 comprises 13 residues. The CDR3 is CASSPRQGNSYTF. As DNA, the CDR3 is TGTGCCAGCAGCCCCCGACAGGGGAATAGCTACACCTTC.

V is TRBV10-3 and J is TRBJ1-6; possibly TRBD1 for D (6 bases). This CDR3 spans 14 amino acids. Per germline, CDR1 ENHRY and CDR2 SYGVKD. Trimming removed 10 bases at V and 4 bases at J, with 14 bases between. The CDR3: CATRGGPYNSPLHF. The DNA of the CDR3 is TGTGCCACTAGGGGGGGTCCTTATAATTCACCCCTCCACTTT.

The table lists this clone with a few counts. The CDR3 spells CASLVGVSSTDTQYF. CDR3 nucleotides: TGCGCCAGCTTGGTCGGAGTTTCTAGCACAGATACGCAGTATTTT. V gene TRBV5-1 combines with J gene TRBJ2-3; D gene uncertain. There are 15 residues in the CDR3. Trimming took 7 bases from V and 0 from J, leaving 15 bases between them. Germline assignment: CDR1 SGHRS and CDR2 YFSETQ. Using reference TRBV5-1 and TRBJ2-3 for the parts outside the CDR3, the full variable domain is KAGVTQTPRYLIKTRGQQVTLSCSPISGHRSVSWYQQTPGQGLQFLFEYFSETQRNKGNFPGRFSGRQFSNSRSEMNVSTLELGDSALYLCASLVGVSSTDTQYFGPGTRLTVL.

The chain recombines TRBV5-6 with TRBJ2-2; the D gene is possibly TRBD2 (6 bases). The CDR3 sequence is 16 residues long. In germline, CDR1 is SGHDT, CDR2 YYEEEE. V was pared by 1 base and J by 5 bases, with 15 bases between. For the CDR3, the DNA is TGTGCCAGCAGCTTGATTACGGGAGCTGGGACCGGGGAGCTGTTTTTT. Translated: CASSLITGAGTGELFF.

V and J are TRBV7-9 and TRBJ2-1; TRBD2 aligns across 8 bases. With 3 bases clipped from V and 10 bases from J, the junction kept 8 bases outside the gene matches. In germline, CDR1 is SEHNR, CDR2 FQNEAQ (reference sequence). This CDR3 comprises 14 residues. Here the CDR3 DNA reads TGTGCCAGCAGCTTCTCGGGACTAGGAGGCGAGCAGTTCTTC. This gives the protein CASSFSGLGGEQFF.

The gene calls are TRBV6-5 and TRBJ1-2, with a possible D match to TRBD1 (6 bases). From germline, CDR1 is MNHEY and CDR2 SVGAGI. V was shortened by 0 bases and J by 3 bases, with 11 bases between the two germline ends. The CDR3 is 15 amino acids. The CDR3 region has the DNA TGTGCCAGCAGTTACTCCCCCCGGACAGACTATGGCTACACCTTC. Its protein is CASSYSPRTDYGYTF.